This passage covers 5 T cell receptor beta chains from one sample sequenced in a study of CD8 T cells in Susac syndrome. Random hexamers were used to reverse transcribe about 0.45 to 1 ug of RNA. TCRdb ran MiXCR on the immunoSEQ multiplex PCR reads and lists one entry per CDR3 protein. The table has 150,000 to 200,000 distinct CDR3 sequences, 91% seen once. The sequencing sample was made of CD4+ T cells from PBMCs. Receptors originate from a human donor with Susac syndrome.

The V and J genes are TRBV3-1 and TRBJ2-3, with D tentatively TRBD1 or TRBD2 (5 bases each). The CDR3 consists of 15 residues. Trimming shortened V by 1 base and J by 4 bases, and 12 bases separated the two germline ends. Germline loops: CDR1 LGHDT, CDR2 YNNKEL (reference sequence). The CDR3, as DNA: TGTGCCAGCAGCCAAGGTGGACGGGGCTCAGATACGCAGTATTTT. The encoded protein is CASSQGGRGSDTQYF.

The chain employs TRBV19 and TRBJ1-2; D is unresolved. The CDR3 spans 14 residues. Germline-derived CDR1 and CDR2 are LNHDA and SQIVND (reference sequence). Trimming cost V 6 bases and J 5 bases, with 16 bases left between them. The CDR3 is CASSSVLGLYGYTF. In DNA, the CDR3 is TGTGCCAGTAGCTCGGTCCTGGGATTATATGGCTACACCTTC.

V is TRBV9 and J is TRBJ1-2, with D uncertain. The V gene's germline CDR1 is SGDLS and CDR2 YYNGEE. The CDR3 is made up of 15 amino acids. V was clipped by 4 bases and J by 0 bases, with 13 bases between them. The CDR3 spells CASSPPRGTNYGYTF. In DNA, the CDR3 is TGTGCCAGCAGCCCCCCTCGCGGGACTAACTATGGCTACACCTTC.

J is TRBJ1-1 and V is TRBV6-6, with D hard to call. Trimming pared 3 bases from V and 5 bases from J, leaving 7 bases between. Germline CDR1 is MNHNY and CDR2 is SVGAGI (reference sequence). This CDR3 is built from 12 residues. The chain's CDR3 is CASSYQKTEAFF. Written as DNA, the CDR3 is TGTGCCAGCAGTTATCAAAAAACTGAAGCTTTCTTT.

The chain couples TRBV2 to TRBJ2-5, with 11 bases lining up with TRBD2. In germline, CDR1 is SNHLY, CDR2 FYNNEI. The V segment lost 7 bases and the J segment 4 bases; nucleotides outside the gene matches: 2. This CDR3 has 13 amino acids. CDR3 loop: CASIAGGRETQYF. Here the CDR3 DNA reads TGTGCCAGCATAGCGGGGGGGCGAGAGACCCAGTACTTC. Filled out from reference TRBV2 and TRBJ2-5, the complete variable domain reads EPEVTQTPSHQVTQMGQEVILRCVPISNHLYFYWYRQILGQKVEFLVSFYNNEISEKSEIFDDQFSVERPDGSNFTLKIRSTKLEDSAMYFCASIAGGRETQYFGPGTRLLVL.